Listed here are 26 T cell receptor beta chains from one sample, sequenced in a study of shared clonotypes between healthy human individuals. The method was immunoSEQ multiplex PCR; TCRdb's version includes in-frame clones alone and lacks a portion of them. The sample has about 1.1 million clones; around three quarters are singletons. The sequenced sample was memory CD4+ T cells from PBMCs. The subset was: CD45RA-negative fraction. The receptors shown here come from a man younger than 35 in good health. Some clones in this sample may be carry-over from other donors' samples.

The V gene is TRBV6-6, the J gene TRBJ2-2; no firm D call. The V end was cut by 3 bases, the J end by 1 base, with 6 bases between. The germline gives CDR1 MNHNY, CDR2 SVGAGI (reference sequence). The CDR3 is 14 residues long. Here the CDR3 DNA reads TGTGCCAGCAGTTATAACGGGAACACCGGGGAGCTGTTTTTT. It translates to CASSYNGNTGELFF.

Notes on this clone: A much bigger clone sits one base away, suggesting this may be a read error. The chain couples TRBV5-4 to TRBJ2-1; D gene unclear. Germline-derived CDR1 and CDR2 are SGHNT and YYREEE (reference sequence). V was clipped by 2 bases and J by 0 bases, with 12 bases between them. The CDR3 is 16 residues long. The CDR3, as DNA: TGTGCCAGCAGCTTTTCTCTATCGGACTCCTACAATGAGCAGTTCTTC. It is translated as CASSFSLSDSYNEQFF.

The V call is TRBV7-2, the J call TRBJ1-1; D is perhaps TRBD1 (6 bases). Germline-derived CDR1 and CDR2 are SGHTA and FQGNSA. The V end was cut by 5 bases, the J end by 3 bases, with 16 bases between. The length of the CDR3 is 15 residues. Written as DNA, the CDR3 is TGTGCCAGCAGCCTCAGGGGCCCCGGGTACACTGAAGCTTTCTTT. This codes for CASSLRGPGYTEAFF.

This rearrangement joins TRBV11-3 to TRBJ2-7; D is perhaps TRBD1 (6 bases). Germline-derived CDR1 and CDR2 are SGHNT and YENEEA. CDR3 size: 14 residues. Trimming pared 9 bases from V and 2 bases from J, leaving 17 bases between. This chain's CDR3 is CASSEGGPPYEQYF. The DNA of the CDR3 is TGTGCCAGTTCCGAAGGGGGACCGCCCTACGAGCAGTACTTC. The whole variable domain, remainder taken from reference TRBV11-3 and TRBJ2-7, is EAGVVQSPRYKIIEKKQPVAFWCNPISGHNTLYWYLQNLGQGPELLIRYENEEAVDDSQLPKDRFSAERLKGVDSTLKIQPAELGDSAVYLCASSEGGPPYEQYFGPGTRLTVT.

The V and J genes are TRBV9 and TRBJ2-5; tentatively, D is TRBD1 (6 bases). The CDR3 sequence is 15 residues long. CDR1 is SGDLS and CDR2 is YYNGEE in the germline V gene. Trimming took off 4 bases at V and 5 bases at J, with 18 bases between the two ends. The CDR3 DNA reads TGTGCCAGCAGCCCGAGGGGGACCCAGGGTGAGACCCAGTACTTC. This translates into CASSPRGTQGETQYF.

This clone appeared a few times. The chain carries TRBV18 and TRBJ1-1; TRBD1 matches at 9 bases. Per germline, CDR1 KGHSH and CDR2 LQKENI. This CDR3 comprises 15 residues. V shed 6 bases, J shed 5 bases, and the junction held 10 bases outside the gene matches. CDR3 region: CASSDGTGRGTEAFF. DNA for the CDR3: TGTGCCAGCTCGGATGGGACAGGGAGAGGGACTGAAGCTTTCTTT.

V usage is TRBV7-2 and J usage is TRBJ1-2; the match to TRBD1 covers 8 bases. The CDR3 covers 14 residues. Germline trimming cut 4 bases from V and 7 bases from J; bases unmatched to any gene: 8. CDR1 is SGHTA and CDR2 is FQGNSA in the germline V gene. The chain's CDR3 is CASSSQGQAFGYTF. The CDR3 nucleotides read TGTGCCAGCAGCTCCCAGGGACAGGCGTTTGGCTACACCTTC.

The V and J genes are TRBV7-9 and TRBJ2-7; D gene ambiguous. V was trimmed by 4 bases and J by 3 bases, leaving 7 bases between them. Looked up from germline, CDR1 is SEHNR and CDR2 is FQNEAQ (reference sequence). CDR3 length: 12 residues. CDR3 sequence (DNA): TGTGCCAGCAGCTCCGAACACTACGAGCAGTACTTC. It is translated as CASSSEHYEQYF.

V gene TRBV4-3 combines with J gene TRBJ2-7; 9 bases agree with TRBD1. V shed 0 bases and J 5 bases; nucleotides not matched to a gene: 17. Germline CDR1 reads LGHNA; CDR2 reads YSLEER. The CDR3 length is 19 residues. The CDR3 sequence: CASSQDRFTGGQGPDEQYF. The CDR3 DNA reads as TGCGCCAGCAGCCAAGATAGGTTTACAGGGGGACAGGGTCCGGACGAGCAGTACTTC.

The chain combines TRBV5-1 with TRBJ2-2; D is possibly TRBD2 (5 bases). Trimming left V 5 bases short and J 6 bases short, with 17 bases between. The germline CDR1 and CDR2 sequences are SGHRS and YFSETQ. The CDR3 is 15 amino acids. CDR3 in DNA: TGCGCCAGCAGAGAGTTACGGGGATCGGCCGGGGAGCTGTTTTTT. Its translation: CASRELRGSAGELFF.

V gene TRBV11-3 combines with J gene TRBJ2-1; TRBD1 might be the D (6 bases). The V gene's germline CDR1 is SGHNT and CDR2 YENEEA. The CDR3 runs to 13 residues. Trimming pared 1 base from V and 13 bases from J, leaving 14 bases between. The CDR3: CASSLGGTTTQFF. The CDR3 region has the DNA TGTGCCAGCAGCTTAGGAGGGACAACTACACAGTTCTTC. The full variable domain, its missing parts supplied by reference TRBV11-3 and TRBJ2-1, is EAGVVQSPRYKIIEKKQPVAFWCNPISGHNTLYWYLQNLGQGPELLIRYENEEAVDDSQLPKDRFSAERLKGVDSTLKIQPAELGDSAVYLCASSLGGTTTQFFGPGTRLTVL.

The chain recombines TRBV7-3 with TRBJ1-1; no firm D call. The germline V and J ends were trimmed by 0 bases and 4 bases, with 12 bases remaining between them. Germline CDR1 and CDR2: SGHTA and FQGTGA. This CDR3 is built from 15 residues. CDR3 sequence reads: CASSLTRIGSTEAFF. As DNA, the CDR3 is TGTGCCAGCAGCTTAACCCGCATAGGAAGCACTGAAGCTTTCTTT.

This rearrangement joins TRBV29-1 to TRBJ2-5, with D perhaps TRBD1 (6 bases). The DNA end is a closer match to TRBJ2-7, so the J assignment may be wrong. From germline, CDR1 is SQVTM and CDR2 ANQGSEA. The CDR3 runs to 12 residues. The CDR3 bases are TGCAGCGCTACAGGGAATACTGACGAGCAGTACTTC. It codes for CSATGNTDEQYF.

The V call is TRBV7-3, the J call TRBJ2-3; 11 bases line up with TRBD2. Germline V CDR1 and CDR2: SGHTA, FQGTGA. The trim removed 1 base at V and 2 bases at J, leaving 8 bases unmatched. The CDR3 covers 18 residues. The CDR3 sequence: CASSLRVLAGVITDTQYF. CDR3 nucleotides: TGTGCCAGCAGCTTAAGGGTACTAGCGGGAGTTATCACAGATACGCAGTATTTT.

The chain is built from TRBV5-1 and TRBJ1-2, with 9 bases that match TRBD1. This CDR3 region has 18 residues. V gave up 0 bases and J gave up 2 bases; unmatched junction bases: 11. The V gene's germline CDR1 is SGHRS and CDR2 YFSETQ. CDR3 sequence reads: CASSLGGSRGTGNYGYTF. The DNA of the CDR3 is TGCGCCAGCAGCTTGGGGGGATCCCGAGGGACAGGGAACTATGGCTACACCTTC.

The J gene is TRBJ1-1, the V gene TRBV5-5; no firm D call. The V gene's germline CDR1 is SGHKS and CDR2 YYEKEE (reference sequence). With 6 bases removed from V and 1 base from J, the gap between germline ends came to 16 bases. The CDR3 sequence is 15 residues long. Written as DNA, the CDR3 is TGTGCCAGCAAAGTAGGAAGCCCGAGGAACACTGAAGCTTTCTTT. Its protein product is CASKVGSPRNTEAFF.

The chain joins TRBV7-2 to TRBJ2-1; 11 nucleotides line up with TRBD2. The trim removed 1 base at V and 9 bases at J, leaving 2 bases unmatched. The CDR3 totals 14 residues. CDR1 and CDR2 (germline): SGHTA, FQGNSA. The CDR3 loop is CASSLGLAGTEQFF. The CDR3 DNA sequence: TGTGCCAGCAGCTTAGGACTAGCGGGAACTGAGCAGTTCTTC.

The chain joins TRBV2 to TRBJ2-7; TRBD1 agrees at 8 bases. V lost 5 bases to trimming and J lost 4 bases; unmatched junction nucleotides: 10. Germline assignment: CDR1 SNHLY and CDR2 FYNNEI. The CDR3 covers 15 residues. The DNA for the CDR3 is TGTGCCAGCAGTCAGGACAGGGAGAGAAGGTACGAGCAGTACTTC. Translating it yields CASSQDRERRYEQYF.

About this clone: Within the sample, other DNA sequences also encode this same CDR3. The rearrangement links TRBV28 to TRBJ2-7; 10 bases are a match to TRBD2. Germline V CDR1 and CDR2: MDHEN, SYDVKM. The CDR3 runs to 15 residues. V dropped 5 bases and J dropped 0; count of bases not matched to a gene: 4. CDR3 in DNA: TGTGCCAGCAGTCTACTAGCGGGGCCCTCCTACGAGCAGTACTTC. Encoded protein: CASSLLAGPSYEQYF.

This chain connects TRBV5-1 to TRBJ2-1; unclear D gene. V was pared by 4 bases and J by 10 bases, with 15 bases between. This CDR3 region has 13 residues. Germline-derived CDR1 and CDR2 are SGHRS and YFSETQ. The CDR3 sequence: CASSEGPLGEQFF. DNA for the CDR3: TGCGCCAGCAGCGAAGGCCCCCTGGGGGAGCAGTTCTTC.

This rearrangement joins TRBV6-1 to TRBJ1-2; 12 bases match TRBD1. This CDR3 is 15 amino acids long. The V gene end was trimmed by 4 bases and the J gene end by 4 bases; junction bases not matched to a gene: 4. CDR1 and CDR2 (germline): MNHNS, SASEGT. In DNA, the CDR3 is TGTGCCAGCAGTGCTCTGGGACAGGGGGCCTATGGCTACACCTTC. Residues: CASSALGQGAYGYTF.

The chain couples TRBV7-8 to TRBJ2-5, with 8 bases identical to TRBD1. CDR1 is SGHVS and CDR2 is FQNEAQ in the germline V gene. This CDR3 is built from 14 residues. V shed 5 bases, J shed 3 bases, and the junction held 5 bases outside the gene matches. CDR3 nucleotides: TGTGCCAGCAGCCCGATGGACAGGGAAGAGACCCAGTACTTC. Translated: CASSPMDREETQYF.

The chain has TRBV7-9 and TRBJ2-5; TRBD2 matches at 13 bases. This CDR3 is built from 15 residues. The junction had 5 bases not matched to a gene; V was cut back by 5 bases and J by 5 bases. Germline V gene lookup returns CDR1 SEHNR and CDR2 FQNEAQ (reference sequence). In DNA, the CDR3 is TGTGCCAGCAGCGCGGGACTAGCGGGAATGGAGACCCAGTACTTC. It translates to CASSAGLAGMETQYF.

This chain uses TRBV2 with TRBJ1-2; D unresolved. V lost 3 bases and J 3 bases, leaving 11 bases between the germline ends. The CDR3 runs to 14 residues. The germline V gene encodes CDR1 SNHLY and CDR2 FYNNEI. CDR3 protein: CASSEAEIYYGYTF. The DNA of the CDR3 is TGTGCCAGCAGTGAGGCAGAAATCTACTATGGCTACACCTTC.

The chain is built from TRBV7-2 and TRBJ1-2, with D possibly TRBD1 on 5 matching bases. Trimming removed 5 bases from V and 6 bases from J, with 13 bases in between. The CDR3 has 13 amino acids. Germline V gene lookup returns CDR1 SGHTA and CDR2 FQGNSA. In DNA form, the CDR3 reads TGTGCCAGCAGCCCCTCTCGGGGCGATGGCTACACCTTC. The encoded protein is CASSPSRGDGYTF.

The chain has TRBV7-2 and TRBJ2-5; D not certain. Trimming pared 6 bases from V and 0 bases from J, leaving 17 bases between. The CDR3 runs to 16 residues. CDR1 is SGHTA and CDR2 is FQGNSA in the germline V gene. This CDR3 is CASSVNPPAYQETQYF. CDR3 sequence (DNA): TGTGCCAGCAGTGTAAACCCCCCGGCCTACCAAGAGACCCAGTACTTC.